This TCR beta chain was recovered during a study of blood T cell repertoires in COVID-19. Overall study: There were acute and convalescent COVID-19 samples, and they came from the United States, Italy and Spain. Nucleic acid was either cDNA or gDNA, and it came from T cells, B-cell-depleted T cells, or PBMCs.

The CDR3 runs 16 residues. The germline V and J ends were trimmed by 4 bases and 8 bases, with 24 bases remaining between them. Germline values: CDR1 SGHRS, CDR2 YFSETQ. The authors' processing: Estimation of nucleated cell counts was performed using reference gene primer amplification. The table came from immunoSEQ multiplex PCR; TCRdb's copy has only in-frame clones and leaves some out. V and J calls and clone size are as listed in that table; D and trimming were resolved from the DNA. The table records 100,000 to 150,000 clones, around 89% of them present only once. This clonotype was sampled from a man aged 45-65 years with acute or convalescent COVID-19. The sequenced material came from peripheral blood. The chain recombines TRBV5-1 with TRBJ1-2; D is uncertain. CDR3 protein: CASSPYTGNDRQGYTF. CDR3 in DNA: TGCGCCAGCAGCCCCTACACGGGGAACGACCGTCAGGGCTACACCTTC. The full variable domain, rest sourced from reference TRBV5-1 and TRBJ1-2, is KAGVTQTPRYLIKTRGQQVTLSCSPISGHRSVSWYQQTPGQGLQFLFEYFSETQRNKGNFPGRFSGRQFSNSRSEMNVSTLELGDSALYLCASSPYTGNDRQGYTFGSGTRLTVV.